The rows below give T cell receptor beta chains drawn from one sample of a study of neurological immune-mediated disorders. Using its own MiXCR run on the 5' RACE reads, TCRdb lists one record per CDR3 protein. There are tens of thousands of distinct CDR3 sequences in the sample; about 4.2% occur only once, and approximately 2% lies in the top ten. The sequenced sample was CD4+ T cells from blood. The source of these receptors is a woman in her forties with multiple sclerosis. CDR3s include the opening cysteine and the closing phenylalanine or tryptophan. The order of the fields is D gene, J gene, clone size, V gene, CDR3 protein, CDR3 DNA. A D gene is named only where the DNA matches it firmly. Size tells how often a clone was seen, or its class if it is expanded.

>NA|TRBJ2-1|many|TRBV4-1
CASSPRRPSGYNEQFF
TGCGCCAGCAGCCCTCGGCGGCCGAGTGGCTACAATGAGCAGTTCTTC
>TRBD1|TRBJ1-1|many|TRBV19
CASKGDRTRLTEAFF
TGTGCCAGTAAGGGGGACAGGACAAGACTCACTGAAGCTTTCTTT
>TRBD2|TRBJ2-2|many|TRBV12-3/TRBV12-4
CASSARLAGENTGELFF
TGTGCCAGCAGTGCAAGACTAGCGGGGGAAAACACCGGGGAGCTGTTTTTT
>TRBD1|TRBJ2-4|many|TRBV11-2
CASSRDRAGIQYF
TGTGCCAGCAGCCGTGACAGGGCGGGCATTCAGTACTTC
>TRBD2|TRBJ2-1|many|TRBV5-1
CASSLLAGASGNEQFF
TGCGCCAGCAGCCTTCTAGCGGGGGCCTCGGGGAATGAGCAGTTCTTC
>NA|TRBJ1-2|many|TRBV5-6
CASSLELTGGAQGYTF
TGTGCCAGCAGCTTAGAGCTTACGGGTGGGGCTCAAGGCTACACCTTC
>NA|TRBJ1-5|many|TRBV15
CATSRDQRGRQPQHF
TGTGCCACCAGCAGAGATCAGAGGGGCAGGCAGCCCCAGCATTTT
>NA|TRBJ2-3|few|TRBV7-3
CASSLSPHRDTQYF
TGTGCCAGCAGCTTATCCCCCCACCGGGATACGCAGTATTTT
>TRBD1|TRBJ2-5|many|TRBV12-3/TRBV12-4
CASSFKGGSETQYF
TGTGCCAGCAGTTTCAAAGGGGGCAGTGAGACCCAGTACTTC
>TRBD2|TRBJ2-7|many|TRBV4-2
CASSQVTSGAGEQYF
TGTGCCAGCAGCCAAGTGACTAGCGGGGCGGGGGAGCAGTACTTC
>NA|TRBJ2-1|many|TRBV2
CATNQNEGDEQFF
TGTGCCACCAATCAGAACGAGGGCGATGAGCAGTTCTTC
>NA|TRBJ2-1|many|TRBV24-1
CATSDLHKGSAYNEQFF
TGTGCCACCAGTGATTTGCACAAGGGTAGCGCCTACAATGAGCAGTTCTTC
>NA|TRBJ1-4|many|TRBV4-1
CASSQEDSGREKLFF
TGCGCCAGCAGCCAAGAGGACAGTGGACGTGAAAAACTGTTTTTT
>NA|TRBJ1-1|many|TRBV12-3/TRBV12-4
CASSKTTIRQALNTEAFF
TGTGCCAGCAGCAAAACGACCATCCGACAAGCCCTGAACACTGAAGCTTTCTTT
>NA|TRBJ1-1|many|TRBV18
CASSPLLQQSNTEAFF
TGTGCCAGCTCACCCCTATTACAACAATCGAACACTGAAGCTTTCTTT
>TRBD1|TRBJ2-2|many|TRBV5-1
CASSHGTADTGELFF
TGCGCCAGCAGCCACGGGACAGCCGACACCGGGGAGCTGTTTTTT
>NA|TRBJ1-2|many|TRBV4-1
CASSQVVSRDYGYTF
TGCGCCAGCAGCCAAGTCGTATCCAGGGACTATGGCTACACCTTC
>NA|TRBJ1-5|many|TRBV4-1
CASSQGQTYSNQPQHF
TGCGCCAGCAGCCAAGGGCAGACTTATAGCAATCAGCCCCAGCATTTT
>NA|TRBJ1-1|many|TRBV3-1
CATTNPGEGDTEAFF
TGTGCCACCACGAACCCTGGGGAGGGGGACACTGAAGCTTTCTTT
>NA|TRBJ1-6|many|TRBV7-2
CASSPGPSYNSPLHF
TGTGCCAGCAGCCCAGGACCTTCATATAATTCACCCCTCCACTTT
>NA|TRBJ2-3|many|TRBV7-2
CASGRTGTDTQYF
TGTGCCAGCGGTAGAACGGGCACAGATACGCAGTATTTT
>NA|TRBJ2-7|many|TRBV2
CASSGRRGNEQYF
TGTGCCAGCAGTGGCCGAAGGGGGAACGAGCAGTACTTC
>NA|TRBJ2-7|many|TRBV7-2
CASSFPPSLPSLYEQYF
TGTGCCAGCAGCTTCCCCCCATCACTTCCATCACTGTACGAGCAGTACTTC
>TRBD2|TRBJ2-1|many|TRBV12-3/TRBV12-4
CASSLEAGALNEQFF
TGTGCCAGCAGTTTAGAAGCGGGGGCCCTAAATGAGCAGTTCTTC
>NA|TRBJ2-7|many|TRBV5-5
CASSFYILTGSYEQYF
TGTGCCAGCAGCTTCTACATCCTGACAGGATCCTACGAGCAGTACTTC
>TRBD1|TRBJ2-2|many|TRBV5-1
CASSLRTGNTGELFF
TGCGCCAGCAGCTTGAGGACAGGGAACACCGGGGAGCTGTTTTTT
>NA|TRBJ1-1|many|TRBV10-3
CASTRGTEAFF
TGTGCCTCAACGAGGGGGACTGAAGCTTTCTTT
>NA|TRBJ1-1|many|TRBV11-3
CASSLTYYAEAFF
TGTGCCAGCAGTCTGACATACTACGCTGAAGCTTTCTTT
>TRBD2|TRBJ2-1|many|TRBV25-1
CASIGGLAGYNEQFF
TGTGCCAGCATTGGGGGACTAGCGGGATACAATGAGCAGTTCTTC
>NA|TRBJ1-5|many|TRBV12-3/TRBV12-4
CASSLPQGSQPQHF
TGTGCCAGCAGTTTGCCCCAGGGGTCTCAGCCCCAGCATTTT
>NA|TRBJ1-2|many|TRBV7-2
CASSSPDSSGAIYGYTF
TGTGCCAGCAGCTCCCCCGATTCGTCCGGGGCCATCTATGGCTACACCTTC
>NA|TRBJ2-7|many|TRBV2
CASSEGQGGHEQYF
TGTGCCAGCAGTGAAGGGCAGGGAGGCCACGAGCAGTACTTC
>NA|TRBJ1-5|many|TRBV6-1
CASHFSFNQPQHF
TGTGCCAGTCACTTCAGTTTCAATCAGCCCCAGCATTTT